This entry describes one TCR beta chain. Germline assignment: CDR1 SGHDN and CDR2 FVKESK. V lost 8 bases to trimming and J lost 3 bases, with 17 bases between them. The CDR3 loop spans 14 amino acids. As handled by the study authors: For nucleated cells, counts were estimated from reference gene primer amplification. The method was immunoSEQ multiplex PCR; TCRdb's version includes in-frame clones alone and lacks a portion of them. The D gene and trimming were derived from the DNA, and the V and J assignments and clone size from that table. The table shows approximately 180,000 clones, with 88% occurring only once. The data are from a study of blood T cell repertoires in COVID-19.

The genes are TRBV14 and TRBJ2-7, with D maybe TRBD1 (6 bases). Sequencing used peripheral blood. The TCR originated in a man in his forties with active or convalescent COVID-19. The CDR3, as DNA: TGTGCCAGCGCCCCCCGAACAGGGATCTACGAGCAGTACTTC. Amino acids: CASAPRTGIYEQYF.